The 15 T cell receptor beta chains presented below share a single source sample, sequenced in a study of blood T cell repertoires in COVID-19. This table comes from immunoSEQ multiplex PCR, and its TCRdb copy is limited to in-frame clones, with some not included. The sample carries under 200,000 clones, 75% to 85% recorded once. The sample was peripheral blood. The receptors shown here come from a woman aged 40 to 50 with COVID-19, enrolled during active disease.

The chain uses TRBV5-5 and TRBJ2-1, with D perhaps matching TRBD2 (6 bases). The V end lost 6 bases, the J end lost 10 bases, and 17 bases lay between the germline ends. CDR1 and CDR2 (germline): SGHKS, YYEKEE (reference sequence). The CDR3 is 13 amino acids. CDR3 sequence reads: CASIRPPGDEQFF. The DNA for the CDR3 is TGTGCCAGCATCCGCCCCCCGGGAGACGAGCAGTTCTTC.

The gene calls are TRBV5-1 and TRBJ1-2; TRBD1 matches 8 bases. J gave up 8 bases and V 5 bases, and 5 bases lay outside the gene matches. The length of the CDR3 is 12 residues. Germline V gives CDR1 SGHRS, CDR2 YFSETQ. The CDR3 DNA follows: TGCGCCAGCAGTCCCCAGGGGGCCGGCTACACCTTC. This encodes CASSPQGAGYTF.

The CDR3 nucleotides are TGTGCCAGCGTAACAGGGGACTATGGCTACACCTTC. This translates into CASVTGDYGYTF. The chain is built from TRBV19 and TRBJ1-2; 7 bases align to TRBD1. Trimming removed 9 bases from V and 3 bases from J; junction bases left unmatched: 4. This CDR3 contains 12 residues. The germline V gene has CDR1 LNHDA and CDR2 SQIVND (reference sequence).

The V call is TRBV4-3, the J call TRBJ1-4, with 9 bases lining up with TRBD1. Germline-derived CDR1 and CDR2 are LGHNA and YSLEER. V lost 2 bases, J lost 7 bases, and 5 bases stayed unmatched. This CDR3 has 15 residues. The CDR3 loop reads CASSQQGQGSEKLFF. For the CDR3, the DNA is TGCGCCAGCAGCCAACAGGGACAGGGTAGTGAAAAACTGTTTTTT.

This clone was recorded a few times. V gene TRBV11-2 combines with J gene TRBJ2-5; possible D gene TRBD1, 5 bases. Trimming took off 7 bases at V and 1 base at J, with 10 bases between the two ends. CDR1 and CDR2 (germline): SGHAT, FQNNGV. This CDR3 contains 13 residues. The CDR3 loop reads CASTSTAQETQYF. CDR3 nucleotides: TGTGCCAGCACCTCGACAGCCCAAGAGACCCAGTACTTC.

This chain uses TRBV5-4 with TRBJ1-2; a weak D match, TRBD1 (5 bases). The CDR3 is made up of 12 amino acids. Germline V gene data show CDR1 as SGHNT and CDR2 as YYREEE (reference sequence). The V gene lost 2 bases and the J gene lost 8 bases, with 10 bases spanning the gap. In nucleotides, the CDR3 is TGTGCCAGCAGCTTAGGACATATGGGCTACACCTTC. Its protein is CASSLGHMGYTF. The whole variable domain, remainder taken from reference TRBV5-4 and TRBJ1-2, is ETGVTQSPTHLIKTRGQQVTLRCSSQSGHNTVSWYQQALGQGPQFIFQYYREEENGRGNFPPRFSGLQFPNYSSELNVNALELDDSALYLCASSLGHMGYTFGSGTRLTVV.

The chain has TRBV10-3 and TRBJ2-3; D is ambiguous. The CDR3 spans 11 residues. V lost 3 bases and J 6 bases, leaving 4 bases between the germline ends. CDR1 and CDR2 from the germline V gene are ENHRY and SYGVKD. The chain's CDR3 is CAISERDTQYF. CDR3 bases: TGTGCCATCAGTGAACGGGATACGCAGTATTTT.

This clone came up a few times. The chain couples TRBV6-5 to TRBJ2-2; 9 nucleotides line up with TRBD1. CDR3 length: 16 amino acids. The trim removed 4 bases at V and 2 bases at J, leaving 5 bases unmatched. The germline V gene encodes CDR1 MNHEY and CDR2 SVGAGI. The CDR3 DNA is TGTGCCAGCAGTTTACAGGGGGCACGAAACACCGGGGAGCTGTTTTTT. As protein: CASSLQGARNTGELFF.

J is TRBJ2-3 and V is TRBV5-1; the D is unclear. Germline CDR1 and CDR2: SGHRS and YFSETQ. The CDR3 totals 17 residues. Trimming shortened V by 1 base and J by 1 base, and 16 bases separated the two germline ends. This CDR3 is CASSLTQTSPGTDTQYF. CDR3 in DNA: TGCGCCAGCAGCTTGACACAGACGTCACCGGGCACAGATACGCAGTATTTT. Using reference TRBV5-1 and TRBJ2-3 for the parts outside the CDR3, the full variable domain is KAGVTQTPRYLIKTRGQQVTLSCSPISGHRSVSWYQQTPGQGLQFLFEYFSETQRNKGNFPGRFSGRQFSNSRSEMNVSTLELGDSALYLCASSLTQTSPGTDTQYFGPGTRLTVL.

This clone has just one count. The chain employs TRBV5-5 and TRBJ2-1; unclear D gene. V lost 4 bases to trimming and J lost 5 bases, with 16 bases between them. This CDR3 contains 15 residues. Per the germline V gene, CDR1 is SGHKS and CDR2 is YYEKEE (reference sequence). The CDR3 nucleotides read TGTGCCAGCAGCCCTACGCGGCAGCCGAACAATGAGCAGTTCTTC. This codes for CASSPTRQPNNEQFF.

The rearrangement uses TRBV29-1 and TRBJ1-1, with 12 bases that match TRBD1. V lost 6 bases to trimming and J lost 9 bases; unmatched junction nucleotides: 17. The CDR3 consists of 16 residues. Germline assignment: CDR1 SQVTM and CDR2 ANQGSEA. This chain's CDR3 is CSVAGTGGAKGPQAFF. The CDR3 bases are TGCAGCGTAGCTGGGACAGGGGGCGCGAAGGGCCCTCAAGCTTTCTTT.

The chain has TRBV27 and TRBJ2-5; 8 bases are shared with TRBD2. The CDR3 is 16 amino acids. With 6 bases clipped from V and 5 bases from J, the junction kept 14 bases outside the gene matches. The germline V gene has CDR1 MNHEY and CDR2 SMNVEV (reference sequence). The DNA of the CDR3 is TGTGCCAGCAGACGTCACGCGAGCGGGAGTCTGGAGACCCAGTACTTC. Amino acid sequence: CASRRHASGSLETQYF.

For this clone: This same CDR3 is encoded by further DNA sequences in the sample. CDR3 in amino acids: CASSLPGYEQYF. The CDR3 nucleotides read TGTGCCAGCAGCCTCCCCGGCTACGAGCAGTACTTC. The chain uses TRBV6-5 and TRBJ2-7; D not certain. The CDR3 consists of 12 residues. Germline V CDR1 and CDR2: MNHEY, SVGAGI. V dropped 6 bases and J dropped 3 bases, with 9 bases sitting between them.

The rearrangement links TRBV5-1 to TRBJ1-1; D uncertain. Trimming pared 6 bases from V and 3 bases from J, leaving 18 bases between. Germline V gives CDR1 SGHRS, CDR2 YFSETQ. This CDR3 region has 15 residues. The CDR3 coding sequence is TGCGCCAGCACCCGGACGGGGAGGGTGGACACTGAAGCTTTCTTT. Translating it yields CASTRTGRVDTEAFF.

This chain connects TRBV24-1 to TRBJ2-2; 9 bases agree with TRBD1. The CDR3 contains 17 residues. The trim removed 6 bases at V and 1 base at J, leaving 8 bases unmatched. Germline lookup yields CDR1 KGHDR and CDR2 SFDVKD. The CDR3 spells CATSPNPGQGNTGELFF. CDR3 coding DNA: TGTGCCACCAGTCCTAACCCGGGACAGGGGAACACCGGGGAGCTGTTTTTT.